The following is a T cell receptor beta chain sequence with its context. This sample is drawn from a study of T cells in localized non-small cell lung cancer. Trimming took 5 bases from V and 7 from J, leaving 15 bases between them. Germline assignment: CDR1 MNHNS and CDR2 SASEGT. The CDR3 is 13 amino acids. Sequencing was performed with immunoSEQ multiplex PCR; in TCRdb, only in-frame clones are kept and a portion is missing. Of about 11,000 clones listed, approximately 91% are singletons. The chain uses TRBV6-1 and TRBJ2-7, with D possibly TRBD2 on 5 matching bases. The sequenced sample was peripheral blood, obtained before any cancer treatment. The clonotype was recovered from a male donor older than 55 with stage III lung adenocarcinoma. The CDR3 region is CASSRETLGEQYF. DNA for the CDR3: TGTGCCAGCAGTCGGGAAACTTTGGGGGAGCAGTACTTC.